A selection of T cell receptor beta chains follows, all from one sample in a study of memory B cells and T cells in multiple sclerosis. What these receptors recognize is not known. Method: immunoSEQ multiplex PCR; TCRdb's copy keeps in-frame clones and lacks some. This table has under 50,000 clones, 82% appearing once. The sequencing input was PBMCs from blood kept in culture. These receptors originate from a human donor with multiple sclerosis. Both conserved end residues are part of each CDR3. D genes are given only for firm matches. Not every row has a clone size; where given, it reads once, few, many or a size class.

CDR3nt: TGTGCCATCAGTGAAACTAGCGGGGGAGAGACCCAGTACTTC
CDR3aa: CAISETSGGETQYF
j_gene: TRBJ2-5
v_gene: TRBV10-3
d_gene: TRBD2
abundance: .
len: 14

CDR3nt: TGCGCCAGCAGCTTTCTACCGGGTGAGCAGTTCTTC
CDR3aa: CASSFLPGEQFF
j_gene: TRBJ2-1
v_gene: TRBV5-1
d_gene: .
abundance: .
len: 12

CDR3nt: TGCGCCAGCGGCCCGGGCACTAGGGGAACTTACGAGCAGTACTTC
CDR3aa: CASGPGTRGTYEQYF
j_gene: TRBJ2-7
v_gene: TRBV4-3
d_gene: .
abundance: few
len: 15

CDR3nt: TGCGCCAGCCGTACAGGGGACCTTGGAAACACCATATATTTT
CDR3aa: CASRTGDLGNTIYF
j_gene: TRBJ1-3
v_gene: TRBV5-1
d_gene: TRBD1
abundance: few
len: 14

CDR3nt: TGTGCCAGCAGCCCGGACCCGACAGAGTATGGCTACACCTTC
CDR3aa: CASSPDPTEYGYTF
j_gene: TRBJ1-2
v_gene: TRBV9
d_gene: .
abundance: few
len: 14

CDR3nt: TGTGCCTGGAGTAAAGGAGGCACGGGCACAGATACGCAGTATTTT
CDR3aa: CAWSKGGTGTDTQYF
j_gene: TRBJ2-3
v_gene: TRBV30
d_gene: .
abundance: .
len: 15

CDR3nt: TGTGCCTGGAGAACGGACGGGCTCTATCAGCAGTACTTC
CDR3aa: CAWRTDGLYQQYF
j_gene: TRBJ2-7
v_gene: TRBV30
d_gene: .
abundance: once
len: 13

CDR3nt: TGTGCCACCTCCGTTGAGCGGCTCTATTCACCCCTCCACTTT
CDR3aa: CATSVERLYSPLHF
j_gene: TRBJ1-6
v_gene: TRBV27
d_gene: .
abundance: .
len: 14

CDR3nt: TGTGCCAGCAGCTCCTACAGGGGGAGTAACTATGGCTACACCTTC
CDR3aa: CASSSYRGSNYGYTF
j_gene: TRBJ1-2
v_gene: TRBV11-2
d_gene: TRBD1
abundance: .
len: 15

CDR3nt: TGCGCCAGCAGAAAAACTAGCGGGGGGAGCCAAGAGACCCAGTACTTC
CDR3aa: CASRKTSGGSQETQYF
j_gene: TRBJ2-5
v_gene: TRBV10-1
d_gene: TRBD2
abundance: once
len: 16

CDR3nt: TGTGCCAGCAGCTTAGACTCCTTGCTAGCGGGCACCTACGAGCAGTACTTC
CDR3aa: CASSLDSLLAGTYEQYF
j_gene: TRBJ2-7
v_gene: TRBV7-2
d_gene: TRBD2
abundance: .
len: 17

CDR3nt: TGTGCCTGGAGTAGTGGGCAGGGTGGTTCACCCCTCCACTTT
CDR3aa: CAWSSGQGGSPLHF
j_gene: TRBJ1-6
v_gene: TRBV30
d_gene: .
abundance: .
len: 14

CDR3nt: TGTGCCATCAGGGGATTGGGGGGCGGTAGGAACACTGAAGCTTTCTTT
CDR3aa: CAIRGLGGGRNTEAFF
j_gene: TRBJ1-1
v_gene: TRBV10-3
d_gene: .
abundance: .
len: 16

CDR3nt: TGTGCCAGTAGTATCCGGGACAATTCGTACGAGCAGTACTTC
CDR3aa: CASSIRDNSYEQYF
j_gene: TRBJ2-7
v_gene: TRBV19
d_gene: .
abundance: .
len: 14

CDR3nt: TGTGCCAGCAGCAAAGCAGACAATGAGCAGTTCTTC
CDR3aa: CASSKADNEQFF
j_gene: TRBJ2-1
v_gene: TRBV21-1
d_gene: .
abundance: .
len: 12

CDR3nt: TGTGCCAGCAGCGCGGAAGGGGATATGAACACTGAAGCTTTCTTT
CDR3aa: CASSAEGDMNTEAFF
j_gene: TRBJ1-1
v_gene: TRBV7-2
d_gene: .
abundance: .
len: 15

CDR3nt: TGTGCCAGCAGTTACCTAGGCGGGCAGTTCTTC
CDR3aa: CASSYLGGQFF
j_gene: TRBJ2-1
v_gene: TRBV6-5
d_gene: .
abundance: .
len: 11

CDR3nt: TGTGCCAGCAGCTTAGCGAAAGGAGGAATTCAGTACTTC
CDR3aa: CASSLAKGGIQYF
j_gene: TRBJ2-4
v_gene: TRBV7-2
d_gene: .
abundance: .
len: 13

CDR3nt: TGTGCCAGCAGCCCCACACTCACCGGGGAGCTGTTTTTT
CDR3aa: CASSPTLTGELFF
j_gene: TRBJ2-2
v_gene: TRBV9
d_gene: .
abundance: .
len: 13

CDR3nt: TGTGCCAGCAGCTTAGCCCCCGACAGCATAAACACTGAAGCTTTCTTT
CDR3aa: CASSLAPDSINTEAFF
j_gene: TRBJ1-1
v_gene: TRBV11-3
d_gene: .
abundance: .
len: 16

CDR3nt: TGCAGCGTGTTGAGTGGGACAGGGGCCGATGAGCAGTTCTTC
CDR3aa: CSVLSGTGADEQFF
j_gene: TRBJ2-1
v_gene: TRBV29-1
d_gene: TRBD1
abundance: .
len: 14

CDR3nt: TGCGCCAGCAGTCTGACCCCGGGGGCCAGCTATGGCTACACCTTC
CDR3aa: CASSLTPGASYGYTF
j_gene: TRBJ1-2
v_gene: TRBV10-2
d_gene: .
abundance: .
len: 15

CDR3nt: TGTGCCAGCGCCCCTCGGGGCGCGGGGTGGCAGCCCCAGCATTTT
CDR3aa: CASAPRGAGWQPQHF
j_gene: TRBJ1-5
v_gene: TRBV6-5
d_gene: .
abundance: once
len: 15

CDR3nt: TGTGCCATCAGTGAGTCGCAGGGGGAGCAGTACTTC
CDR3aa: CAISESQGEQYF
j_gene: TRBJ2-7
v_gene: TRBV10-3
d_gene: .
abundance: .
len: 12

CDR3nt: TGTGCCAGCAGCCAAGGACAGGGGCGCAGGACTGAAGCTTTCTTT
CDR3aa: CASSQGQGRRTEAFF
j_gene: TRBJ1-1
v_gene: TRBV14
d_gene: TRBD1
abundance: few
len: 15

CDR3nt: TGTGCCAGCAGCCGTGCGGGATTCGAAAATCAGCCCCAGCATTTT
CDR3aa: CASSRAGFENQPQHF
j_gene: TRBJ1-5
v_gene: TRBV7-2
d_gene: .
abundance: .
len: 15

CDR3nt: TGCGCCAGCAGCCAAGGGGTGTTAGGACAGCAAGAGACCCAGTACTTC
CDR3aa: CASSQGVLGQQETQYF
j_gene: TRBJ2-5
v_gene: TRBV4-1
d_gene: .
abundance: .
len: 16

CDR3nt: TGTGCCAGCAGTGAAGATAGAGGGGTGGATAATTCACCCCTCCACTTT
CDR3aa: CASSEDRGVDNSPLHF
j_gene: TRBJ1-6
v_gene: TRBV6-1
d_gene: .
abundance: .
len: 16

CDR3nt: TGCGCCAGCAGACCCAGCTTAGGCACAGATACGCAGTATTTT
CDR3aa: CASRPSLGTDTQYF
j_gene: TRBJ2-3
v_gene: TRBV5-1
d_gene: .
abundance: .
len: 14

CDR3nt: TGTGCCAGCAGATTCTGGACGAGTAGCAATCAGCCCCAGCATTTT
CDR3aa: CASRFWTSSNQPQHF
j_gene: TRBJ1-5
v_gene: TRBV28
d_gene: .
abundance: .
len: 15

CDR3nt: TGTGCCAGCAGCCCGCTGAGCGGGGGCCTCTACGAGCAGTACTTC
CDR3aa: CASSPLSGGLYEQYF
j_gene: TRBJ2-7
v_gene: TRBV7-2
d_gene: TRBD2
abundance: few
len: 15

CDR3nt: TGTGCCAGCAGTGAGCCGTACTTGATGCGGGGGAGCTCCTACGAGCAGTACTTC
CDR3aa: CASSEPYLMRGSSYEQYF
j_gene: TRBJ2-7
v_gene: TRBV6-1
d_gene: TRBD2
abundance: .
len: 18

CDR3nt: TGTGCCAGCTCACGGAGACAGGGGGCTGATAACACTGAAGCTTTCTTT
CDR3aa: CASSRRQGADNTEAFF
j_gene: TRBJ1-1
v_gene: TRBV18
d_gene: TRBD1
abundance: .
len: 16

CDR3nt: TGTGCCTGGGGACATCTCTCCTACGAGCAGTACTTC
CDR3aa: CAWGHLSYEQYF
j_gene: TRBJ2-7
v_gene: TRBV30
d_gene: .
abundance: .
len: 12

CDR3nt: TGTGCCACCAGCAGAGGTACAGGGGGCTACAATGAGCAGTTCTTC
CDR3aa: CATSRGTGGYNEQFF
j_gene: TRBJ2-1
v_gene: TRBV15
d_gene: TRBD1
abundance: .
len: 15

CDR3nt: TGTGCCTGGAGTCAAGAGCCCCAAGAGACCCAGTACTTC
CDR3aa: CAWSQEPQETQYF
j_gene: TRBJ2-5
v_gene: TRBV30
d_gene: .
abundance: .
len: 13

CDR3nt: TGCGCCAGCAGCTTGGGGGGACAGGCGGAGACCCAGTACTTC
CDR3aa: CASSLGGQAETQYF
j_gene: TRBJ2-5
v_gene: TRBV5-1
d_gene: TRBD1
abundance: .
len: 14

CDR3nt: TGTGCCAGCTCACCCGTAACAGGGGGCGGAACTGAAGCTTTCTTT
CDR3aa: CASSPVTGGGTEAFF
j_gene: TRBJ1-1
v_gene: TRBV18
d_gene: TRBD1
abundance: .
len: 15

CDR3nt: TGTGCCAGCAGCTTAGATTGGGGACTAGCGGGGGGAGGAGATACGCAGTATTTT
CDR3aa: CASSLDWGLAGGGDTQYF
j_gene: TRBJ2-3
v_gene: TRBV7-9
d_gene: TRBD2
abundance: .
len: 18

CDR3nt: TGTGCCAGCACATGGCGAGGGATGGATGGCTACACCTTC
CDR3aa: CASTWRGMDGYTF
j_gene: TRBJ1-2
v_gene: TRBV2
d_gene: .
abundance: .
len: 13

CDR3nt: TGTGCCAGCAGCTCACACAGAAACACCATATATTTT
CDR3aa: CASSSHRNTIYF
j_gene: TRBJ1-3
v_gene: TRBV11-2
d_gene: .
abundance: .
len: 12

CDR3nt: TGTGCCAGCTTACAGGATCCGGGGGATACGCAGTATTTT
CDR3aa: CASLQDPGDTQYF
j_gene: TRBJ2-3
v_gene: TRBV2
d_gene: .
abundance: few
len: 13

CDR3nt: TGTGCCAGCCAAATTTATGAAAAACTGTTTTTT
CDR3aa: CASQIYEKLFF
j_gene: TRBJ1-4
v_gene: TRBV25-1
d_gene: .
abundance: .
len: 11

CDR3nt: TGTGCCAGCAGCCCTCCTGGGGGAGATACGCAGTATTTT
CDR3aa: CASSPPGGDTQYF
j_gene: TRBJ2-3
v_gene: TRBV11-2
d_gene: .
abundance: .
len: 13

CDR3nt: TGTGCCGGCACGGGACTAGCGGGGGGGCCGAGAACAGATACGCAGTATTTT
CDR3aa: CAGTGLAGGPRTDTQYF
j_gene: TRBJ2-3
v_gene: TRBV30
d_gene: TRBD2
abundance: .
len: 17

CDR3nt: TGTGCCATCAGTGAGGGCGGGGATTCTACGCAGTATTTT
CDR3aa: CAISEGGDSTQYF
j_gene: TRBJ2-3
v_gene: TRBV10-3
d_gene: .
abundance: .
len: 13

CDR3nt: TGCGCCAGCAGTGAGTCTCCTAGCGGGGGGCGGAATGAGCAGTTCTTC
CDR3aa: CASSESPSGGRNEQFF
j_gene: TRBJ2-1
v_gene: TRBV10-1
d_gene: TRBD2
abundance: .
len: 16

CDR3nt: TGTGCCAGCAGCTGGCCAGGGGGCCCCAATGAAAAACTGTTTTTT
CDR3aa: CASSWPGGPNEKLFF
j_gene: TRBJ1-4
v_gene: TRBV7-9
d_gene: TRBD1
abundance: .
len: 15

CDR3nt: TGCAGCGTTCTGGGACAGGGGGCCACTGAAGCTTTCTTT
CDR3aa: CSVLGQGATEAFF
j_gene: TRBJ1-1
v_gene: TRBV29-1
d_gene: TRBD1
abundance: .
len: 13

CDR3nt: TGTGCCAGTAGCAACTTCGGACAGGGTTATGGCTACACCTTC
CDR3aa: CASSNFGQGYGYTF
j_gene: TRBJ1-2
v_gene: TRBV19
d_gene: TRBD1
abundance: .
len: 14

CDR3nt: TGCAGCGTCGCAGGACAGGGGATGGTTGAGCAGTTCTTC
CDR3aa: CSVAGQGMVEQFF
j_gene: TRBJ2-1
v_gene: TRBV29-1
d_gene: TRBD1
abundance: once
len: 13

CDR3nt: TGTGCCAGCAGTGTTAGGGGACAGGTTACTAACTATGGCTACACCTTC
CDR3aa: CASSVRGQVTNYGYTF
j_gene: TRBJ1-2
v_gene: TRBV2
d_gene: TRBD1
abundance: .
len: 16

CDR3nt: TGCAGCGTTGGGGCAGCGGATAGCAATCAGCCCCAGCATTTT
CDR3aa: CSVGAADSNQPQHF
j_gene: TRBJ1-5
v_gene: TRBV29-1
d_gene: .
abundance: .
len: 14

CDR3nt: TGCGCCAGCAGCTTGACCGGGACTAGAAGCACAGATACGCAGTATTTT
CDR3aa: CASSLTGTRSTDTQYF
j_gene: TRBJ2-3
v_gene: TRBV5-1
d_gene: TRBD2
abundance: .
len: 16

CDR3nt: TGTGCCAGCAGCGCTACAGGGGCTGGGGAGCAGTACTTC
CDR3aa: CASSATGAGEQYF
j_gene: TRBJ2-7
v_gene: TRBV27
d_gene: TRBD1
abundance: .
len: 13

CDR3nt: TGCGCCAGCAGCTTGGCCTTGGGCAGGGGCGATGAAAAACTGTTTTTT
CDR3aa: CASSLALGRGDEKLFF
j_gene: TRBJ1-4
v_gene: TRBV5-1
d_gene: .
abundance: .
len: 16

CDR3nt: TGTGCCAGCAGCTTGGGATCCGGGGGGCCCACAGATACGCAGTATTTT
CDR3aa: CASSLGSGGPTDTQYF
j_gene: TRBJ2-3
v_gene: TRBV5-4
d_gene: .
abundance: .
len: 16